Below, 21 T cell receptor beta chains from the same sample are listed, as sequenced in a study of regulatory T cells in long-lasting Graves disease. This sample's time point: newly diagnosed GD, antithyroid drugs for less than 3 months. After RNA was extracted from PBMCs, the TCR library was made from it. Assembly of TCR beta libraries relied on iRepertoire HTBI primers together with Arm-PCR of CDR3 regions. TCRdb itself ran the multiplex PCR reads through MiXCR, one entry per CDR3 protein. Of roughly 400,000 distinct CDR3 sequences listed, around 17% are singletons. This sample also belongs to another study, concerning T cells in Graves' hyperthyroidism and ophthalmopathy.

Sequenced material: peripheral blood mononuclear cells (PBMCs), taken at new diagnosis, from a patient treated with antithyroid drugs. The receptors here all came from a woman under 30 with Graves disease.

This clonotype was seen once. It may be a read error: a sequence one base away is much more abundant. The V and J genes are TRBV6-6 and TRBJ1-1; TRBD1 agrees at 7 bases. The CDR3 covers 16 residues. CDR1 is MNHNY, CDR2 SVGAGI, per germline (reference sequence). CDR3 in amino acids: CASGYSRTGSNTEAFF. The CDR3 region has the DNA TGTGCCAGCGGTTACTCGCGGACAGGCTCGAACACTGAAGCTTTCTTT.

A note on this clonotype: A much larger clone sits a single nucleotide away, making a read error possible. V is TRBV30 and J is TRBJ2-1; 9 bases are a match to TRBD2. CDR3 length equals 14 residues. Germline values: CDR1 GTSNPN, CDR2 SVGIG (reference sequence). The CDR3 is CAGRREGQGNEQFF. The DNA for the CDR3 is TGTGCCGGGAGGCGGGAGGGCCAGGGCAATGAGCAGTTCTTC.

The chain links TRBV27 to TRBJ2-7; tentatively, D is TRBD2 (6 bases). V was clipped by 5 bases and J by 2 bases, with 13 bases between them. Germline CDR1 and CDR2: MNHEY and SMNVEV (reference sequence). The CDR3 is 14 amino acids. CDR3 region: CASSRSSAAYEQYF. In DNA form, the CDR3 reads TGTGCCAGCAGTAGATCTAGCGCAGCCTACGAGCAGTACTTC.

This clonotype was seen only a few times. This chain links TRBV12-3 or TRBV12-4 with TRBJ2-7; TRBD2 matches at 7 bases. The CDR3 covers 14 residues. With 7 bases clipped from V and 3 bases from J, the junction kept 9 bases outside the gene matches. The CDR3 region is CASIPPGGSYEQYF. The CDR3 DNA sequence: TGTGCCAGCATCCCTCCAGGCGGGAGCTACGAGCAGTACTTC.

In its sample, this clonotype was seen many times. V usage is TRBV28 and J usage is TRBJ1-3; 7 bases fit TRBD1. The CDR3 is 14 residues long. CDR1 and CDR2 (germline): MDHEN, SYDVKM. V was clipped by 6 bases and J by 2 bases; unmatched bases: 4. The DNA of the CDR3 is TGTGCCAGCAGACGGACAGGAGCTGGAAACACCATATATTTT. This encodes CASRRTGAGNTIYF.

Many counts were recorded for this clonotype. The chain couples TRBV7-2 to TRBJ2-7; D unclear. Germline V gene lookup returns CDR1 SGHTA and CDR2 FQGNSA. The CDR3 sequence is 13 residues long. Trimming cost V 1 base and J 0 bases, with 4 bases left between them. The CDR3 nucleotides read TGTGCCAGCAGCTTAGGCGCCTCCTACGAGCAGTACTTC. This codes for CASSLGASYEQYF. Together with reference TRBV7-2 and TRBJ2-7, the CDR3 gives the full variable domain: GAGVSQSPSNKVTEKGKDVELRCDPISGHTALYWYRQSLGQGLEFLIYFQGNSAPDKSGLPSDRFSAERTGGSVSTLTIQRTQQEDSAVYLCASSLGASYEQYFGPGTRLTVT.

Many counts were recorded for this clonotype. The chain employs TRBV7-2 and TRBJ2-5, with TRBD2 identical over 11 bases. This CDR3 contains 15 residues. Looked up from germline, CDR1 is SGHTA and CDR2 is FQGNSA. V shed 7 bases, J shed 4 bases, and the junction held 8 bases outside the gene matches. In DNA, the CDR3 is TGTGCCAGCACCAATAGCGGGAGGGCCCCAGAGACCCAGTACTTC. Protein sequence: CASTNSGRAPETQYF.

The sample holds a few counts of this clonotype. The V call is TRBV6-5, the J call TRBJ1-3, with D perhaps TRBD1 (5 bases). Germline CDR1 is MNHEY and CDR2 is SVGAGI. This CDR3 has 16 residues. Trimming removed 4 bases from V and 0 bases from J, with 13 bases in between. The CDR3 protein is CASSSHVGGSGNTIYF. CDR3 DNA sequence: TGTGCCAGCAGTTCCCATGTTGGGGGCTCTGGAAACACCATATATTTT.

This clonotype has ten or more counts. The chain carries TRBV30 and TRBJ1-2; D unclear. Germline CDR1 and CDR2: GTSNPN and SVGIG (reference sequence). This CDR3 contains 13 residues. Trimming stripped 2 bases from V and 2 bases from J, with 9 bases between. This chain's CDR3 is CAWSPGFNYGYTF. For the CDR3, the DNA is TGTGCCTGGAGTCCAGGATTCAACTATGGCTACACCTTC.

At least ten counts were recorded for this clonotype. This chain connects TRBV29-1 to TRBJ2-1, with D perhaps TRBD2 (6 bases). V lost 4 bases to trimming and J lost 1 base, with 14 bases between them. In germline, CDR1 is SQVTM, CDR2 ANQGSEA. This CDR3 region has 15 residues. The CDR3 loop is CSVVGRLVSYNEQFF. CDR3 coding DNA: TGCAGCGTTGTGGGGAGACTAGTTTCCTACAATGAGCAGTTCTTC.

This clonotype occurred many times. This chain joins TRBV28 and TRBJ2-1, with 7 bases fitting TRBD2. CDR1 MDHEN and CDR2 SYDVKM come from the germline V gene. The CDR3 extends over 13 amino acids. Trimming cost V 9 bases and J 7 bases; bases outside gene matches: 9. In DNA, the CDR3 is TGTGCCAGTTTTGGAATGGGGGGGAATGAGCAGTTCTTC. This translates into CASFGMGGNEQFF. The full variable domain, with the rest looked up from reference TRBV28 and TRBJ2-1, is DVKVTQSSRYLVKRTGEKVFLECVQDMDHENMFWYRQDPGLGLRLIYFSYDVKMKEKGDIPEGYSVSREKKERFSLILESASTNQTSMYLCASFGMGGNEQFFGPGTRLTVL.

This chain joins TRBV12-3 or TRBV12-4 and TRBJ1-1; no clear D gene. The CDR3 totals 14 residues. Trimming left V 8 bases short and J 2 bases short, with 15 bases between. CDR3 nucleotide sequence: TGTGCCAGCCTTGTAGGGCGGGGTAACACTGAAGCTTTCTTT. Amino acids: CASLVGRGNTEAFF.

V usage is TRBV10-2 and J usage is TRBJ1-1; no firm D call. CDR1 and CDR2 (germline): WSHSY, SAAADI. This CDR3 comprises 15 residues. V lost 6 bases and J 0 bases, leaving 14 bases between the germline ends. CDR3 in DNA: TGCGCCAGCAGCGCTAACAATCCCGTGAACACTGAAGCTTTCTTT. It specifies CASSANNPVNTEAFF.

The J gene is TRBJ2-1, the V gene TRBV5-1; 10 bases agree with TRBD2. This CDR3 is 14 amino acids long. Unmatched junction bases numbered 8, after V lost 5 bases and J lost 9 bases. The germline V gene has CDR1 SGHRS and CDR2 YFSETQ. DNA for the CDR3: TGCGCCAGCAGGAGCAGGCTAGCGGGAGCTGAGCAGTTCTTC. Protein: CASRSRLAGAEQFF.

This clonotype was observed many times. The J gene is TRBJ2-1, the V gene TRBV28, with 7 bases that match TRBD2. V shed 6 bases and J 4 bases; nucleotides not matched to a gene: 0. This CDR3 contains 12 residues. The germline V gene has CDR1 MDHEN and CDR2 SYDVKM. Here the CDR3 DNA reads TGTGCCAGCAGACTAGCGTACAATGAGCAGTTCTTC. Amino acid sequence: CASRLAYNEQFF.

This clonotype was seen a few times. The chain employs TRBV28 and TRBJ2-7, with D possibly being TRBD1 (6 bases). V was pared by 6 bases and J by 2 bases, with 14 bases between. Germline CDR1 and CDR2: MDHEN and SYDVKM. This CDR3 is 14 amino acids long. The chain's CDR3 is CASSFLTGTYEQYF. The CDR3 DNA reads TGTGCCAGCAGCTTTCTCACAGGGACCTACGAGCAGTACTTC.

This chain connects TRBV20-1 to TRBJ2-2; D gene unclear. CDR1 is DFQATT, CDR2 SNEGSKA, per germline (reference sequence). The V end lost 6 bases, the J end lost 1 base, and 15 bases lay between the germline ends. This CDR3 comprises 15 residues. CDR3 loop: CSAPGVARNTGELFF. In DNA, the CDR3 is TGCAGTGCCCCTGGGGTTGCAAGGAACACCGGGGAGCTGTTTTTT.

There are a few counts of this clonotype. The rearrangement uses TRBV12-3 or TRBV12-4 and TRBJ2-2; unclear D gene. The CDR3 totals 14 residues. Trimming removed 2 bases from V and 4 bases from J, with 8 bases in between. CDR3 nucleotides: TGTGCCAGCAGTTTAACTCGGGCCACCGGGGAGCTGTTTTTT. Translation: CASSLTRATGELFF.

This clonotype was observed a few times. CDR3 loop: CASSFNGRELLNIQYF. For the CDR3, the DNA is TGTGCCAGCAGCTTTAACGGGAGGGAGCTTTTAAACATTCAGTACTTC. V and J are TRBV5-6 and TRBJ2-4, with TRBD2 matching 8 bases. V lost 2 bases, J lost 6 bases, and 10 bases stayed unmatched. The germline gives CDR1 SGHDT, CDR2 YYEEEE. This CDR3 contains 16 residues. Full variable domain (outside the CDR3, taken from reference TRBV5-6 and TRBJ2-4): DAGVTQSPTHLIKTRGQQVTLRCSPKSGHDTVSWYQQALGQGPQFIFQYYEEEERQRGNFPDRFSGHQFPNYSSELNVNALLLGDSALYLCASSFNGRELLNIQYFGAGTRLSVL.

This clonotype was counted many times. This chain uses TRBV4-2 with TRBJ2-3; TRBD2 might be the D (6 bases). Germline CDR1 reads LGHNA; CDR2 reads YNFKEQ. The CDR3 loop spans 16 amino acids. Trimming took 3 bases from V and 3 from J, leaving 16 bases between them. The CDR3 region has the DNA TGTGCCAGCAGCCAGACTCCGGGAGCAGCGACAGATACGCAGTATTTT. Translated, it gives CASSQTPGAATDTQYF.

CDR3 sequence reads: CASSREYYYGYTF. Here the CDR3 DNA reads TGTGCCAGCAGCCGGGAGTATTACTATGGCTACACCTTC. V gene TRBV3-1 combines with J gene TRBJ1-2; no firm D call. This CDR3 has 13 residues. V was cut by 4 bases and J by 3 bases, with 9 bases left in between. Germline V gene sequence: CDR1 LGHDT, CDR2 YNNKEL (reference sequence).